A selection of T cell receptor beta chains follows, all from one sample in a study of a mutant IDH1 vaccine in newly diagnosed glioma. Clones were sequenced by immunoSEQ multiplex PCR, and TCRdb holds only the in-frame ones, with some missing. The data contain some 56,000 clones, more than 90% of them singletons. Sequences were derived from PBMCs, sampled from a glioma patient treated with radiotherapy, temozolomide or both. These receptors all stem from a man in his fifties or sixties with glioma. Each CDR3 is given without its conserved first and last residue. Rows may omit the clone size; those that give it use once, few, many or a size class.

V: TRBV30; J: TRBJ2-1; length: 11; size: .; CDR3: AWTVNSYNEQF
V: TRBV19; J: TRBJ1-5; length: 12; size: .; CDR3: ASMTGLRHQPQH
V: TRBV19; J: TRBJ1-5; length: 13; size: .; CDR3: ASSIPRAANQPQH
V: TRBV7-3; J: TRBJ2-6; length: 13; size: once; CDR3: ASSLRSGGANVLT
V: TRBV30; J: TRBJ1-1; length: 12; size: .; CDR3: AWDSGGRGAEAF
V: TRBV2; J: TRBJ2-1; length: 11; size: .; CDR3: ASRGQSYNEQF
V: TRBV5-1; J: TRBJ2-2; length: 12; size: .; CDR3: ASSGRGTDGELF
V: TRBV27; J: TRBJ1-1; length: 12; size: .; CDR3: ASSFTGEYTEAF
V: TRBV15; J: TRBJ1-4; length: 15; size: .; CDR3: ATSQLVGTGEEEKLF
V: TRBV5-4; J: TRBJ1-4; length: 14; size: once; CDR3: ASSSTALPKNEKLF
V: TRBV27; J: TRBJ2-7; length: 13; size: .; CDR3: ASSSPSQGTYEQY
V: TRBV5-1; J: TRBJ2-5; length: 10; size: .; CDR3: ASTEGEETQY
V: TRBV19; J: TRBJ1-5; length: 13; size: .; CDR3: ASRRDRASNQPQH
V: TRBV6-4; J: TRBJ2-1; length: 13; size: .; CDR3: ASSAGTSGGNEQF
V: TRBV7-2; J: TRBJ2-5; length: 14; size: .; CDR3: ASSYKPGTAQETQY
V: TRBV27; J: TRBJ1-6; length: 13; size: .; CDR3: ASSLLGQGGSPLH
V: TRBV5-1; J: TRBJ1-6; length: 12; size: .; CDR3: ASSATGGNSPLH
V: TRBV12-5; J: TRBJ1-1; length: 10; size: few; CDR3: ASGLGRTEAF
V: TRBV4-3; J: TRBJ1-5; length: 17; size: .; CDR3: ASSQELPWDRVGNQPQH
V: TRBV5-1; J: TRBJ1-4; length: 13; size: .; CDR3: ASSRGQDTEGKLF
V: TRBV7-9; J: TRBJ2-3; length: 9; size: .; CDR3: ASSSAGTQY
V: TRBV15; J: TRBJ2-2; length: 16; size: .; CDR3: ATSKEPPGLGWTGELF
V: TRBV19; J: TRBJ1-6; length: 15; size: .; CDR3: ASSTDGRGSYNSPLH